These 13 T cell receptor beta chains were all obtained from the same sample, sequenced in a study of blood T cell repertoires in COVID-19. The protocol was immunoSEQ multiplex PCR, while the TCRdb copy is restricted to in-frame clones and leaves out a portion. The sample yields tens of thousands of clones, under 90% seen once. Sequencing was performed on peripheral blood. The receptors come from a woman in her 70s with active COVID-19.

The chain joins TRBV25-1 to TRBJ1-4; 8 bases are a match to TRBD1. V gave up 6 bases and J gave up 1 base; unmatched junction bases: 1. This CDR3 region has 14 residues. CDR1 and CDR2 (germline): MGHDK, SYGVNS. The CDR3 DNA reads as TGTGCCAGCAGGGACAGGGTAACTAATGAAAAACTGTTTTTT. It is translated as CASRDRVTNEKLFF.

This clone was observed once. The chain links TRBV5-6 to TRBJ2-1; tentatively, D is TRBD2 (5 bases). V was shortened by 5 bases and J by 3 bases, with 18 bases between the two germline ends. The germline gives CDR1 SGHDT, CDR2 YYEEEE. The CDR3 extends over 16 amino acids. The CDR3 DNA follows: TGTGCCAGCAGACTTTTACGGGGAACTATCTACAATGAGCAGTTCTTC. The encoded protein is CASRLLRGTIYNEQFF.

The chain links TRBV18 to TRBJ1-2; 8 nucleotides agree with TRBD1. Germline-derived CDR1 and CDR2 are KGHSH and LQKENI. With 3 bases clipped from V and 4 bases from J, the junction kept 7 bases outside the gene matches. The CDR3 runs to 15 residues. CDR3 sequence: CASSPGQGRGYGYTF. The CDR3 bases are TGTGCCAGCTCACCCGGACAGGGAAGAGGCTATGGCTACACCTTC.

The chain recombines TRBV18 with TRBJ2-1, with a weak D call TRBD2 (6 bases). Looked up from germline, CDR1 is KGHSH and CDR2 is LQKENI. V was pared by 2 bases and J by 5 bases, with 13 bases between. CDR3 length: 15 residues. The CDR3 spells CASSPVQRRDNEQFF. DNA for the CDR3: TGTGCCAGCTCACCAGTTCAGAGGAGGGACAATGAGCAGTTCTTC.

V is TRBV29-1 and J is TRBJ2-3; TRBD2 might be the D (6 bases). V lost 2 bases to trimming and J lost 4 bases, with 10 bases between them. CDR1 is SQVTM and CDR2 is ANQGSEA in the germline V gene. CDR3 length: 13 amino acids. CDR3 coding DNA: TGCAGCGTTGAACAGGGAGGAGCAGATACGCAGTATTTT. It specifies CSVEQGGADTQYF.

This chain joins TRBV12-3 or TRBV12-4 and TRBJ2-3; D is unclear. This CDR3 is built from 11 residues. V gave up 6 bases and J gave up 4 bases, with 5 bases separating them. CDR3 DNA: TGTGCCAGCAGCTTGTCAGATACGCAGTATTTT. Its protein product is CASSLSDTQYF.

V is TRBV2 and J is TRBJ2-2; no reliable D call. The CDR3 runs to 14 residues. V lost 7 bases to trimming and J lost 0 bases, with 9 bases between them. Per the germline V gene, CDR1 is SNHLY and CDR2 is FYNNEI. Here the CDR3 DNA reads TGTGCCAGCAACGAACAAACGAACACCGGGGAGCTGTTTTTT. Translating gives CASNEQTNTGELFF.

This sequence joins TRBV18 and TRBJ1-2, with TRBD1 matching 9 bases. The germline gives CDR1 KGHSH, CDR2 LQKENI. The ends lost 2 bases at V and 2 bases at J; junction bases unmatched: 0. The CDR3 has 14 residues. This CDR3 is CASSPGQGNYGYTF. The CDR3 bases are TGTGCCAGCTCACCAGGACAGGGGAACTATGGCTACACCTTC.

This rearrangement joins TRBV7-9 to TRBJ2-3; 7 positions agree with TRBD1. Unmatched junction bases numbered 10, after V lost 5 bases and J lost 2 bases. The CDR3 is made up of 16 amino acids. Germline CDR1 and CDR2: SEHNR and FQNEAQ (reference sequence). In DNA, the CDR3 is TGTGCCAGCAGCCCATATCTTACAGGGGACACAGATACGCAGTATTTT. It translates to CASSPYLTGDTDTQYF.

The rearrangement uses TRBV29-1 and TRBJ2-1; 10 bases agree with TRBD2. The trim removed 8 bases at V and 4 bases at J, leaving 8 bases unmatched. The germline gives CDR1 SQVTM, CDR2 ANQGSEA. CDR3 size: 14 residues. The CDR3 region has the DNA TGCAGCCATTCTTGGACTAGCGGATACAATGAGCAGTTCTTC. It codes for CSHSWTSGYNEQFF.

This clone was counted between two and nine times. The chain joins TRBV2 to TRBJ2-1; no firm D call. Germline CDR1 SNHLY, CDR2 FYNNEI. The V end lost 6 bases, the J end lost 12 bases, and 15 bases lay between the germline ends. The CDR3 runs to 12 residues. The CDR3 protein is CASRRLEFRQFF. CDR3 coding DNA: TGTGCCAGCAGGAGGTTAGAGTTCAGGCAGTTCTTC.

DNA of the CDR3: TGTGCCAGCAGTGATGGGACAGGGGTTCTAAAACTGTTTTTT. Its protein is CASSDGTGVLKLFF. V gene TRBV6-6 combines with J gene TRBJ1-4, with TRBD1 matching over 10 bases. Germline trimming cut 5 bases from V and 10 bases from J; bases unmatched to any gene: 7. Germline V gives CDR1 MNHNY, CDR2 SVGAGI (reference sequence). CDR3 length: 14 residues.

This chain links TRBV7-9 with TRBJ2-4, with 7 bases matching TRBD2. V trimming: 5 bases; J trimming: 6 bases; junction bases outside the gene matches: 7. The CDR3 totals 14 residues. The germline CDR1 and CDR2 sequences are SEHNR and FQNEAQ (reference sequence). This chain's CDR3 is CASSPQGEGNIQYF. For the CDR3, the DNA is TGTGCCAGCAGCCCCCAAGGGGAGGGAAACATTCAGTACTTC.